This T cell receptor (beta chain) originates from a study of cytomegalovirus exposure and HLA in healthy donors. Overall study findings and caveats: In a later analysis, an Asian-associated ancestry cluster reportedly showed fewer N-insertions than the roughly 690-donor mean.

With 60 Vbeta and 13 Jbeta primers, the PCR was carried out. Profiled with immunoSEQ multiplex PCR; TCRdb holds only in-frame clones, not every one. The sample lists around 180,000 clones, about 65% occurring once. The donors (healthy individuals) were bone marrow donors. CDR1 and CDR2 from the germline V gene are SGHDT and YYEEEE. V was cut by 4 bases and J by 4 bases, with 15 bases left in between. The CDR3 runs 15 residues. Concerning this clone itself: The antigen remains undetermined.

The clonotype comes from a girl between 10 and 17 years old in good health and CMV-seronegative. The sequencing input was PBMCs. The rearrangement uses TRBV5-6 and TRBJ1-5; TRBD1 might be the D (5 bases). The chain's CDR3 is CASSAGGRGNQPQHF. The CDR3 nucleotides are TGTGCCAGCAGCGCGGGGGGTAGGGGTAATCAGCCCCAGCATTTT.